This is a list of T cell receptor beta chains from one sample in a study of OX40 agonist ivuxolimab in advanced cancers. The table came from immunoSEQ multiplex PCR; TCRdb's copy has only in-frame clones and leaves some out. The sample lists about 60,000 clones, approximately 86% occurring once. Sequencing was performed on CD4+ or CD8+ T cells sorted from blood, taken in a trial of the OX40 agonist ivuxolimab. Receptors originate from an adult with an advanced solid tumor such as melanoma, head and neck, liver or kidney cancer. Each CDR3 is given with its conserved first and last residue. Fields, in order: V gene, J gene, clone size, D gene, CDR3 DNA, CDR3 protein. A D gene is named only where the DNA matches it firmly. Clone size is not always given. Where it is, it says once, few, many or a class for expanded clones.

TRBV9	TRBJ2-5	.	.	TGTGCCAGCAGCGCGCACCAGGGTGCCGAGACCCAGTACTTC	CASSAHQGAETQYF
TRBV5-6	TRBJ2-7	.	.	TGTGCCAGCAGCTTTGTCAACGAGCAGTACTTC	CASSFVNEQYF
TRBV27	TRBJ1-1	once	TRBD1	TGTGCCAGCAGTTTCCGGACAGGGGCTGAAGCTTTCTTT	CASSFRTGAEAFF
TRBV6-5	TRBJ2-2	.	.	TGTGCCTGCCAGACAGTGAACACCGGGGAGCTGTTTTTT	CACQTVNTGELFF
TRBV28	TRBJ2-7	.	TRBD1	TGTGCCAGCTCCCGGGAACAGGGGGCAGACGAGCAGTACTTC	CASSREQGADEQYF
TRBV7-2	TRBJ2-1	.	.	TGTGCCAGCAGCTTAGTAGGCAATGAGCAGTTCTTC	CASSLVGNEQFF
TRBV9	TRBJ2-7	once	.	TGTGCCAGCAGCGTAGGTGGGGCCAGCTCCTACGAGCAGTACTTC	CASSVGGASSYEQYF
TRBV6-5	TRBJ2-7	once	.	TGTGCCAGCAGTTACTCGAACGTCTACGAGCAGTACTTC	CASSYSNVYEQYF
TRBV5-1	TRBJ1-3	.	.	TGCGCCAGCAGCTTGTTCAGCTCAGGCTCTGGAAACACCATATATTTT	CASSLFSSGSGNTIYF
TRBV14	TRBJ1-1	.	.	TGTGCCAGCAGCCAAGATCCTTTGGGGACGGTAAACACTGAAGCTTTCTTT	CASSQDPLGTVNTEAFF
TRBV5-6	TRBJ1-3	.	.	TGTGCCAGCACCGACCCCGGCAGCTCTGGAAACACCATATATTTT	CASTDPGSSGNTIYF
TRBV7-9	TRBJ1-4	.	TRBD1	TGTGCCAGCAGCCCGGGACAGGGTCCTGCAACTAATGAAAAACTGTTTTTT	CASSPGQGPATNEKLFF
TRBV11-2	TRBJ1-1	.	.	TGTGCCAGCAGCCTCCCACACGGCCCTAAAAGCACTGAAGCTTTCTTT	CASSLPHGPKSTEAFF
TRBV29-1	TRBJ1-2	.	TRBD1	TGCAGCGCTACAGGGGATGGCTACACCTTC	CSATGDGYTF
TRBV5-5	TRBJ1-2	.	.	TGTGCCAGCAGCTTGGCAGTGCAGGTATCTAACTATGGCTACACCTTC	CASSLAVQVSNYGYTF
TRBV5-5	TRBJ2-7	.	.	TGTGCCAGCAGCTTCCCCGGGCGCTACGAGCAGTACTTC	CASSFPGRYEQYF
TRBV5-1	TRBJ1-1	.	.	TGCGCCAGCAGCTCCACGCGGGAGGTGGGCACTGAAGCTTTCTTT	CASSSTREVGTEAFF
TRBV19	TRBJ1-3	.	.	TGTGCCAGTAGCCTCTCCTCAGGGATTTACACCATATATTTT	CASSLSSGIYTIYF
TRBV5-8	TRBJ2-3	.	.	TGTGCCAGCAGCGCCATAGGGGATCTAACAGATACGCAGTATTTT	CASSAIGDLTDTQYF
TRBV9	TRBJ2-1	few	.	TGTGCCAGCGAGACTGGTACTGAGCAGTTCTTC	CASETGTEQFF
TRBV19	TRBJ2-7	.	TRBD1	TGTGCCAGTAGTATAGTTTCTAGGACAGGAGATTACGAGCAGTACTTC	CASSIVSRTGDYEQYF
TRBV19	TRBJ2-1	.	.	TGTGCCAGTAGTATAGTAGGGTGGGGGGGCCTTGAGGATGAGCAGTTCTTC	CASSIVGWGGLEDEQFF
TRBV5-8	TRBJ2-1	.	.	TGTGCCAGCAGCTGGGGCGTTCGGGGGAATGAGCAGTTCTTC	CASSWGVRGNEQFF